This T cell receptor (beta chain) was sequenced in a study of cytomegalovirus exposure and HLA in healthy donors. Overall study context: Membership in the Caucasian-associated ancestry cluster was found for around four fifths of 300 to 400 genotyped donors. Study conclusions and caveats: Both high specificity and high sensitivity reportedly marked the classifier's diagnosis of cytomegalovirus status.

Concerning this clone itself: The antigen is undetermined.

The CDR3 spans 14 residues. V was clipped by 3 bases and J by 2 bases, with 9 bases between them. Looked up from germline, CDR1 is SGDLS and CDR2 is YYNGEE. Primers included in the PCR were 60 Vbeta and 13 Jbeta primers. Source study methods: A later analysis counted roughly 74 million unique TCR beta chains, about 10 million shared. Profiling relied on immunoSEQ multiplex PCR, and the TCRdb table lists in-frame clones only, not all of them. Clonal size and the V and J genes are those of that table, whereas D and trimming came from the DNA. The data show just over 200,000 clones, around 70% seen once.

This sequence joins TRBV9 and TRBJ1-5, with D tentatively TRBD1 (6 bases). The sample comprised PBMCs. The origin of this receptor is a man aged 35 to 55 in good health and CMV-seropositive. CDR3 sequence: CASSAQGGNQPQHF. The CDR3 DNA follows: TGTGCCAGCAGCGCACAGGGCGGCAATCAGCCCCAGCATTTT. Drawing the rest from reference TRBV9 and TRBJ1-5, the complete variable domain is DSGVTQTPKHLITATGQRVTLRCSPRSGDLSVYWYQQSLDQGLQFLIQYYNGEERAKGNILERFSAQQFPDLHSELNLSSLELGDSALYFCASSAQGGNQPQHFGDGTRLSIL.